The table lists the clone carrying this TCR beta chain with a few counts. Its antigen is currently unknown. TCRdb processed the reads anew with MiXCR; each CDR3 protein has one entry. The data hold about 68,000 distinct CDR3 sequences, with roughly three fifths observed a single time. This entry belongs to a study of type 1 regulatory T cells. This CDR3 has 14 residues. Trimming removed 1 base from V and 1 base from J, with 5 bases in between. Specimen: cultured T cells, either the whole culture or a sorted T cell fraction (not recorded which). Noted subset: Tr1-enriched cell product generated in vitro against host alloantigens. The genes are TRBV12-3 or TRBV12-4 and TRBJ1-5; D is ambiguous. The receptor comes from a human donor in good health. CDR3 amino acids: CASSLVQSNQPQHF. The CDR3 DNA reads TGTGCCAGCAGTTTAGTACAGAGCAATCAGCCCCAGCATTTT.